The T cell receptor (beta chain) under discussion was sequenced for a study of cytomegalovirus exposure and HLA in healthy donors. Broader study findings: Analysis performed later showed TCR beta chains linked to HLA being more clonally expanded than equally common others. Overall, 164 TCR beta chains were annotated as cytomegalovirus-associated.

The donors comprised healthy bone marrow donors. Worth noting for this clone: Its antigen remains unidentified.

In the PCR, 60 Vbeta and 13 Jbeta primers were used. Using immunoSEQ multiplex PCR, the repertoire was profiled, and TCRdb retains in-frame clones only, with some absent. The profile covers some 130,000 clones, with 75% to 90% appearing a single time and about 3.3% taken by the ten largest. The specimen sequenced was PBMCs. This TCR derives from a male donor in good health and CMV-seronegative.

CDR3: CASSFGTHDTQYF. The CDR3, as DNA: TGTGCCAGCAGCTTTGGGACTCACGATACGCAGTATTTT. The genes are TRBV7-2 and TRBJ2-3, with a weak D call TRBD2 (6 bases). V lost 3 bases and J 6 bases, leaving 10 bases between the germline ends. The V gene's germline CDR1 is SGHTA and CDR2 FQGNSA. The CDR3 is 13 residues long.